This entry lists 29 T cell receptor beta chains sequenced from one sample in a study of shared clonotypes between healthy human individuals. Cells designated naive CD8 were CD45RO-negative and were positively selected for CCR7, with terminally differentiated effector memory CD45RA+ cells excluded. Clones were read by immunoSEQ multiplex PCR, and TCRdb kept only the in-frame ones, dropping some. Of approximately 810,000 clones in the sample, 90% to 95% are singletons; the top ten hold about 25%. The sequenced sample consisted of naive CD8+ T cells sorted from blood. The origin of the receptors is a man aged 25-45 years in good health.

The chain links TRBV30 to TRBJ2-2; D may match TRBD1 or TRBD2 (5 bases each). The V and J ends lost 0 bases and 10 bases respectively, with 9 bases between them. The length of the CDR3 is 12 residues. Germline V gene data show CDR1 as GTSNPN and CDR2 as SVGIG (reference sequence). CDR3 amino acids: CAWSVRGEELFF. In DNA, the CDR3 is TGTGCCTGGAGTGTACGAGGGGAGGAGCTGTTTTTT.

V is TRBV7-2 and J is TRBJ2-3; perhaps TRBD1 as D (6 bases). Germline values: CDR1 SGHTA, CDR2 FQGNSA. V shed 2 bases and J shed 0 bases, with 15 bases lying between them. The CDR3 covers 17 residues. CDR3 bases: TGTGCCAGCAGCTTACCTTACAGGGATGCTAGCACAGATACGCAGTATTTT. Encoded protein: CASSLPYRDASTDTQYF. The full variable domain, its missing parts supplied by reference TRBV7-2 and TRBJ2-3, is GAGVSQSPSNKVTEKGKDVELRCDPISGHTALYWYRQSLGQGLEFLIYFQGNSAPDKSGLPSDRFSAERTGGSVSTLTIQRTQQEDSAVYLCASSLPYRDASTDTQYFGPGTRLTVL.

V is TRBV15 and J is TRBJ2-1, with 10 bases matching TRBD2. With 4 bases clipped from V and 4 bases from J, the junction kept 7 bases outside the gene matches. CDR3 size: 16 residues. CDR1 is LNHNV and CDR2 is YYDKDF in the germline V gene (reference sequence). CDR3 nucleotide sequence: TGTGCCACCAGCACCCGAACTAGCGGGATATACAATGAGCAGTTCTTC. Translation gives CATSTRTSGIYNEQFF.

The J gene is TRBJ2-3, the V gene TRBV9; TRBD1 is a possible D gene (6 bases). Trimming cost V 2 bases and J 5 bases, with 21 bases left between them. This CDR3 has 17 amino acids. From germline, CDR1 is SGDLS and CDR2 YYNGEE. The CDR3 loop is CASSVGEISRGIDTQYF. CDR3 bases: TGTGCCAGCAGCGTTGGGGAAATTTCCAGGGGAATAGATACGCAGTATTTT.

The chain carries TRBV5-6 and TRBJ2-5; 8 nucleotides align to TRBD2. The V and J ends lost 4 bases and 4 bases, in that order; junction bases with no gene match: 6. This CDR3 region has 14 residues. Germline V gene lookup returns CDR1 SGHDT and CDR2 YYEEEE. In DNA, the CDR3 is TGTGCCAGCAGCCCGGGGGGGGCCCGAGAGACCCAGTACTTC. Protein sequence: CASSPGGARETQYF.

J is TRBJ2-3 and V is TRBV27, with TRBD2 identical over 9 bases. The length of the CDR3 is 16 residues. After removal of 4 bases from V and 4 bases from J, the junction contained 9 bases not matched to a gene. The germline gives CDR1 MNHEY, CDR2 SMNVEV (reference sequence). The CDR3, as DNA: TGTGCCAGCAGTTCCTGGCGGGAGGGCCTCGCAGATACGCAGTATTTT. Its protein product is CASSSWREGLADTQYF.

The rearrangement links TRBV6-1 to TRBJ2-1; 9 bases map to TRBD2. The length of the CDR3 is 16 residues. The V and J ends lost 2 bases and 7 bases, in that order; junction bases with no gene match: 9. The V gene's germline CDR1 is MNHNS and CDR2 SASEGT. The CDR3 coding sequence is TGTGCCAGCAGTGAATGGGATAGCGGGAGATGGAATGAGCAGTTCTTC. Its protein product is CASSEWDSGRWNEQFF.

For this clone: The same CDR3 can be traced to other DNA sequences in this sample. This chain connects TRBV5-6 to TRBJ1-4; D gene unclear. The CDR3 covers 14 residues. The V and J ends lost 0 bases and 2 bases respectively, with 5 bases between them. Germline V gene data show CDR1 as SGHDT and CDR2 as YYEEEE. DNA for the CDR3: TGTGCCAGCAGCTTGGGTGCGACTAATGAAAAACTGTTTTTT. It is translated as CASSLGATNEKLFF.

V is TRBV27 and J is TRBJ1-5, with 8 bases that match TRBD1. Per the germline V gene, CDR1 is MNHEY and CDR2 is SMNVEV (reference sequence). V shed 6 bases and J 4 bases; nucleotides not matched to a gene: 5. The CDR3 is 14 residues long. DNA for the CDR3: TGTGCCAGCAGGGACAGGGACGAGAATCAGCCCCAGCATTTT. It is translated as CASRDRDENQPQHF.

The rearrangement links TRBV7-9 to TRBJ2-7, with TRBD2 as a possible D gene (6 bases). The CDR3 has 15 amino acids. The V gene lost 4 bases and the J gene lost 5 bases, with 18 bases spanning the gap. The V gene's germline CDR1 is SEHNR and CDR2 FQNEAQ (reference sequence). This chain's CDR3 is CASSSYVGGRDEQYF. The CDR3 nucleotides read TGTGCCAGCAGCTCCTACGTGGGAGGCCGCGACGAGCAGTACTTC.

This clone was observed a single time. The CDR3 region has the DNA TGTGCCAGCAGTTACGGGGAGGGAACGACCCAGTACTTC. This encodes CASSYGEGTTQYF. The chain combines TRBV6-5 with TRBJ2-5; 7 bases line up with TRBD2. CDR3 length equals 13 residues. The germline V gene has CDR1 MNHEY and CDR2 SVGAGI. Trimming took 2 bases from V and 7 from J; bases not matched to a gene: 4.

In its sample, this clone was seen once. CDR3 in DNA: TGTGCCAGCCGAACAGGGGAACAGCCCCAGCATTTT. This gives the protein CASRTGEQPQHF. The gene calls are TRBV6-5 and TRBJ1-5; 7 bases are a match to TRBD1. The CDR3 is 12 amino acids. The V and J ends lost 8 bases and 7 bases, in that order; junction bases with no gene match: 5. Germline CDR1 and CDR2: MNHEY and SVGAGI.

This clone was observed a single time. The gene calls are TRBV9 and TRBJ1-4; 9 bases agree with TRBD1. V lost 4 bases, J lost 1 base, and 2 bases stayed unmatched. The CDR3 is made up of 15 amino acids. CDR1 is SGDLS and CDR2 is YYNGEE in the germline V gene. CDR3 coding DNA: TGTGCCAGCAGCTCGGGACAGGGAACTAATGAAAAACTGTTTTTT. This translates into CASSSGQGTNEKLFF.

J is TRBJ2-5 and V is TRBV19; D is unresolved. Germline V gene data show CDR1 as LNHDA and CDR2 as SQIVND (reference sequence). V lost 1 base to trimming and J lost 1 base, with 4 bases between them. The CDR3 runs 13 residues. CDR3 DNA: TGTGCCAGTAGTATAGTCCCCCAAGAGACCCAGTACTTC. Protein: CASSIVPQETQYF.

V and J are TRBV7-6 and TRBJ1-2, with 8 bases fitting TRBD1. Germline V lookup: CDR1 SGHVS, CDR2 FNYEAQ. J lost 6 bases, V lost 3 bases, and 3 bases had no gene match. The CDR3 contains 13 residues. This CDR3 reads CASSLTGEDGYTF. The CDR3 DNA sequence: TGTGCCAGCAGCTTGACAGGGGAGGATGGCTACACCTTC.

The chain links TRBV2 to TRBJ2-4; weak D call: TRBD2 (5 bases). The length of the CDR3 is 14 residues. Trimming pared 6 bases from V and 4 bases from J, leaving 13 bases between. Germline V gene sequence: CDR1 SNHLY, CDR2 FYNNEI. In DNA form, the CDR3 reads TGTGCCAGCAGGATCTATAGAGGGAAAAACATTCAGTACTTC. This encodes CASRIYRGKNIQYF.

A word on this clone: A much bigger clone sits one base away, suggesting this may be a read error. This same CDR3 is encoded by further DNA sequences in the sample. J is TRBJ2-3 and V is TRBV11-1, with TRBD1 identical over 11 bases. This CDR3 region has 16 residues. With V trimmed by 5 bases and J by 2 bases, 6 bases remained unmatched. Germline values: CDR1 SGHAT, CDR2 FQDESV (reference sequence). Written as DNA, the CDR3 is TGTGCCAGCAGCCCCGGGACAGGGGGGCTCACAGATACGCAGTATTTT. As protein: CASSPGTGGLTDTQYF. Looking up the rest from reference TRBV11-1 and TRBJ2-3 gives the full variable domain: EAEVAQSPRYKITEKSQAVAFWCDPISGHATLYWYRQILGQGPELLVQFQDESVVDDSQLPKDRFSAERLKGVDSTLKIQPAELGDSAMYLCASSPGTGGLTDTQYFGPGTRLTVL.

The CDR3 DNA reads as TGCAGCGTTGTATCGGCGGGAGTCGGGTACAATGAGCAGTTCTTC. Amino acid sequence: CSVVSAGVGYNEQFF. The chain joins TRBV29-1 to TRBJ2-1; 7 bases map to TRBD2. J gave up 4 bases and V 4 bases, and 10 bases lay outside the gene matches. Looked up from germline, CDR1 is SQVTM and CDR2 is ANQGSEA. This CDR3 is built from 15 residues.

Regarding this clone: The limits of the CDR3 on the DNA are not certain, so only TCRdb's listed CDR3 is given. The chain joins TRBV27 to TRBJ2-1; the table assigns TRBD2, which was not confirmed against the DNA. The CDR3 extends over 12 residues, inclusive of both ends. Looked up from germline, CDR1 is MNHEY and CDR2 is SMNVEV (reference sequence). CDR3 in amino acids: CASGDFGNEQFF.

The chain's CDR3 is CASLGQNLRYEQYF. The CDR3 DNA reads TGTGCCAGCCTGGGTCAGAACCTTCGCTACGAGCAGTACTTC. The chain links TRBV21-1 to TRBJ2-7. TRBV21-1 counts as a pseudogene. CDR3 length: 14 amino acids.

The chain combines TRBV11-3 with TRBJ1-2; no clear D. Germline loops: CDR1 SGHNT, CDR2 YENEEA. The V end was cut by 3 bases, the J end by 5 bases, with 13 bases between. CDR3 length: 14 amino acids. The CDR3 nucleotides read TGTGCCAGCAGCTTCAGAAACATACTTTATGGCTACACCTTC. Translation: CASSFRNILYGYTF.

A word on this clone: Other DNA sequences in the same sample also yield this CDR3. The chain's CDR3 is CASSPLGGYEQYF. In DNA, the CDR3 is TGTGCCAGCAGCCCACTTGGGGGGTACGAGCAGTACTTC. This chain uses TRBV9 with TRBJ2-7; tentatively, D is TRBD2 (6 bases). This CDR3 has 13 residues. CDR1 SGDLS and CDR2 YYNGEE come from the germline V gene. V dropped 4 bases and J dropped 4 bases, with 12 bases sitting between them.

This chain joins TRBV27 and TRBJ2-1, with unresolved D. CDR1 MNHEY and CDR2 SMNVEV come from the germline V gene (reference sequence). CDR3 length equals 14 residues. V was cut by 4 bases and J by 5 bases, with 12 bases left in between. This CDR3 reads CASSYGESDNEQFF. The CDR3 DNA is TGTGCCAGCAGTTATGGGGAAAGTGACAATGAGCAGTTCTTC.

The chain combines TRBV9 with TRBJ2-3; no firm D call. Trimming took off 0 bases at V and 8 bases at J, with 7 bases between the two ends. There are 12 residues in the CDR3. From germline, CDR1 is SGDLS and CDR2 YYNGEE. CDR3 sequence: CASSVEPSTQYF. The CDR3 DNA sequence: TGTGCCAGCAGCGTAGAACCAAGTACGCAGTATTTT.

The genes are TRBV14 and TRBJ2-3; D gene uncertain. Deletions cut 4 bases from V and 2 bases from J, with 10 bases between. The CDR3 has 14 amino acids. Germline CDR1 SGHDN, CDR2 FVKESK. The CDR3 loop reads CASSLAGTTDTQYF. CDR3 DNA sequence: TGTGCCAGCAGCCTTGCAGGTACCACAGATACGCAGTATTTT.

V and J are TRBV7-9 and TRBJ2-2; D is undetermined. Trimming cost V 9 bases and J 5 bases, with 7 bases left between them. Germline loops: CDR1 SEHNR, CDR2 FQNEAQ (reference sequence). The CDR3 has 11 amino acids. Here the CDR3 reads CARRQTGELFF. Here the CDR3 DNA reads TGTGCCAGAAGACAAACCGGGGAGCTGTTTTTT.

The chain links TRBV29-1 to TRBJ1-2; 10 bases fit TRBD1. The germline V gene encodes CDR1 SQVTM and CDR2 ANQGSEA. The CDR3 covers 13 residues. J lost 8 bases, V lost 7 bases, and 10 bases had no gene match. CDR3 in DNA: TGCAGCGCCCCTGACAGGGGGCCGGGGGGCTACACCTTC. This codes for CSAPDRGPGGYTF.

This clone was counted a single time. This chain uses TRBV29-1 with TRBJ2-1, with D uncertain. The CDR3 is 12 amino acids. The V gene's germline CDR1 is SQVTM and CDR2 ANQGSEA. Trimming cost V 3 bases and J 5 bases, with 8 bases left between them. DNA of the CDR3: TGCAGCGTTGAGGATGATCACAATGAGCAGTTCTTC. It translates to CSVEDDHNEQFF.

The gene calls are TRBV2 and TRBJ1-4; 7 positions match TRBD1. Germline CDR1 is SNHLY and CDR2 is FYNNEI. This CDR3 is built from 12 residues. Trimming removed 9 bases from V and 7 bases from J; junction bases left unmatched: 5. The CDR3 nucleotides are TGTGCCAGGGGGGGACAGTCTGAAAAACTGTTTTTT. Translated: CARGGQSEKLFF.